The 4 T cell receptor beta chains below come from one sample, sequenced in a study of blood T cell repertoires in COVID-19. The assay was immunoSEQ multiplex PCR, and TCRdb's table has in-frame clones only and misses some. The data show over 150,000 clones, around 83% seen once. The sample taken for sequencing was peripheral blood. The receptors were sampled from a human donor in a cohort sampled during active COVID-19.

Concerning this clone: This sample also contains other DNA sequences that code for the same CDR3. The DNA of the CDR3 is TGTGCCAGCAGTAGCGGGAGGAAGACAGATACGCAGTATTTT. The encoded protein is CASSSGRKTDTQYF. The chain carries TRBV2 and TRBJ2-3; TRBD2 matches 9 bases. The CDR3 length is 14 residues. V was clipped by 5 bases and J by 3 bases; unmatched bases: 3. Germline lookup yields CDR1 SNHLY and CDR2 FYNNEI.

The chain carries TRBV4-1 and TRBJ2-5; D gene uncertain. The CDR3 totals 15 residues. The germline V gene encodes CDR1 MGHRA and CDR2 YSYEKL. Deletions cut 1 base from V and 3 bases from J, with 12 bases between. The CDR3 region is CASSQGLVIKETQYF. The DNA of the CDR3 is TGCGCCAGCAGCCAAGGTCTAGTGATTAAAGAGACCCAGTACTTC.

This clone has just one count. The chain recombines TRBV3-1 (or the pseudogene TRBV3-2) with TRBJ1-4; 8 nucleotides agree with TRBD1. The junction had 9 bases not matched to a gene; V was cut back by 5 bases and J by 7 bases. This CDR3 comprises 15 residues. Germline CDR1 reads LGHDT; CDR2 reads YNNKEL (reference sequence). The CDR3 DNA follows: TGTGCCAGCAGCAAACCAACAGGGGGGGGTGAAAAACTGTTTTTT. Protein: CASSKPTGGGEKLFF.

The V gene is TRBV27, the J gene TRBJ2-7; TRBD2 is a possible D gene (6 bases). From germline, CDR1 is MNHEY and CDR2 SMNVEV (reference sequence). The V gene lost 4 bases and the J gene lost 0 bases, with 7 bases spanning the gap. The CDR3 sequence is 13 residues long. The CDR3 region has the DNA TGTGCCAGCAGTTCCGGGAGCTCCTACGAGCAGTACTTC. Translated: CASSSGSSYEQYF.